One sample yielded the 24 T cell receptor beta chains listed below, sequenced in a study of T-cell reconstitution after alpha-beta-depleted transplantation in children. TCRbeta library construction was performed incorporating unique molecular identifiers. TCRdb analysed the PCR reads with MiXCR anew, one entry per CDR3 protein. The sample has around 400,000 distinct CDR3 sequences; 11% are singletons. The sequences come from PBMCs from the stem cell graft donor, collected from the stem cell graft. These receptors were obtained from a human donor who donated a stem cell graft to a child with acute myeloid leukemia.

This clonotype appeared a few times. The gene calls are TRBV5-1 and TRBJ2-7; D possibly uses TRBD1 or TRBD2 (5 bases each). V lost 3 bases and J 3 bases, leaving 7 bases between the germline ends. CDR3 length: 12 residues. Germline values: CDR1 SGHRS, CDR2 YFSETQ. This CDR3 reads CASSWDVYEQYV. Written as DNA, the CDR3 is TGCGCCAGCAGCTGGGACGTCTACGAGCAGTACGTC.

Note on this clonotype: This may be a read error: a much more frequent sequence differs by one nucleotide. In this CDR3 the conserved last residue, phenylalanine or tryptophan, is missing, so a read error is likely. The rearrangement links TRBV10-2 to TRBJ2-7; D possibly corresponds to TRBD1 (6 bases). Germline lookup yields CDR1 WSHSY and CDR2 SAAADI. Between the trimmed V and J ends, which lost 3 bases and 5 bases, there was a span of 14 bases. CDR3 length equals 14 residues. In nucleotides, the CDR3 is TGCGCCAGCAGTGATGAGGCAGGGGCAAACGAGCAGTACATC. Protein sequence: CASSDEAGANEQYI.

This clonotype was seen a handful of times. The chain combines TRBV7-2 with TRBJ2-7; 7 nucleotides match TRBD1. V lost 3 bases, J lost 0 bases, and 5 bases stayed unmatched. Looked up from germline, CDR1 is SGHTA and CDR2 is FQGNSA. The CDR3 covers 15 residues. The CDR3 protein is CASSLLGQSSYEQYF. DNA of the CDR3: TGTGCCAGCAGCTTGTTGGGACAGAGCTCCTACGAGCAGTACTTC.

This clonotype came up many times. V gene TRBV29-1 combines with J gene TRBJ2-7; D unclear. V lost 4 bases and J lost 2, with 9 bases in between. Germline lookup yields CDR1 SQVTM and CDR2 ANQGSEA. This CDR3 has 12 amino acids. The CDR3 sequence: CSVVLQTYEQYF. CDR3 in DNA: TGCAGCGTTGTTTTACAGACCTACGAGCAGTACTTC.

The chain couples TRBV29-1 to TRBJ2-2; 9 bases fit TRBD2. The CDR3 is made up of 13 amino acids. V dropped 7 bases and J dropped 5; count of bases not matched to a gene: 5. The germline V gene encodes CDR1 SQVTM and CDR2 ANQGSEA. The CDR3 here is CSARTSATGELFF. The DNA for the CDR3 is TGCAGCGCACGGACTAGCGCTACCGGGGAGCTGTTTTTT.

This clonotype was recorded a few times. The chain's CDR3 is CSAREDTTRRGYTF. DNA of the CDR3: TGCAGTGCTAGAGAGGACACAACCCGACGTGGCTACACCTTC. The chain links TRBV20-1 to TRBJ1-2; tentative D call: TRBD1 (5 bases). Trimming took 0 bases from V and 7 from J, leaving 15 bases between them. Per germline, CDR1 DFQATT and CDR2 SNEGSKA (reference sequence). This CDR3 spans 14 amino acids.

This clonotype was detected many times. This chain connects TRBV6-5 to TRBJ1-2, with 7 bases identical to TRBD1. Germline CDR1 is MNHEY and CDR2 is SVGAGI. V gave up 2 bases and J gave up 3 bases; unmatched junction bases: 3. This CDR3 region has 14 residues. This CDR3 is CASSYRTGDYGYTF. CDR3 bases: TGTGCCAGCAGTTACCGGACAGGTGACTATGGCTACACCTTC.

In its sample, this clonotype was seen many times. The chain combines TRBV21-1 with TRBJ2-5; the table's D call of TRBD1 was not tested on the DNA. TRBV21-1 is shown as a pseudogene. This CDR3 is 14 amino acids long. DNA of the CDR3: TGTGCCAGCAATCCGGGACATCTCCAAGAGACCCAGTACTTC. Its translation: CASNPGHLQETQYF.

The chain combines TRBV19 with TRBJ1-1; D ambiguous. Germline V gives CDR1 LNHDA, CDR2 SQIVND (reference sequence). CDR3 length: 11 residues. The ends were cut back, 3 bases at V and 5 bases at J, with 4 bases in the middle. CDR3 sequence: CASSMRTEAFF. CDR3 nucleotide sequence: TGTGCCAGTAGTATGAGGACTGAAGCTTTCTTT.

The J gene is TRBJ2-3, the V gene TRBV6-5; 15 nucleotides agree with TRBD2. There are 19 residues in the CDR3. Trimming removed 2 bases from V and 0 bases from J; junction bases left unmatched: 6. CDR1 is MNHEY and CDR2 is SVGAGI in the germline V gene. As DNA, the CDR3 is TGTGCCAGCAGTTACGGGACTAGCGGGGGGAGACTTAGCACAGATACGCAGTATTTT. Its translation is CASSYGTSGGRLSTDTQYF.

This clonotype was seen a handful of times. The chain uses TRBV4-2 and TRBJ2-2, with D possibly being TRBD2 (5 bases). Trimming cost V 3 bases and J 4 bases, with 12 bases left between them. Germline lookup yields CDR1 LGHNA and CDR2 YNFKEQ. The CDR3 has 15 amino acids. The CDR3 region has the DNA TGTGCCAGCAGCCAGGCCCCTCGGGGCACCGGGGAGCTGTTTTTT. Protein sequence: CASSQAPRGTGELFF.

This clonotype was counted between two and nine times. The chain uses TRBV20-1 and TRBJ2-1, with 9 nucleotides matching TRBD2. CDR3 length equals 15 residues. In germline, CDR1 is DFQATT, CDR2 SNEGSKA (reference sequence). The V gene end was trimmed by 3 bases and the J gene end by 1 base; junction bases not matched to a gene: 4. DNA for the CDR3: TGCAGTGCTAGCCCAGCGGGGGGTTCCTACAATGAGCAGTTCTTC. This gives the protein CSASPAGGSYNEQFF.

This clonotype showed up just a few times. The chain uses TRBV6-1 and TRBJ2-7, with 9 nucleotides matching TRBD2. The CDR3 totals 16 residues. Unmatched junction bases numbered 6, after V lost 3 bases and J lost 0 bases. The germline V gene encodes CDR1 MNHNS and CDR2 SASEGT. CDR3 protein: CASSDRSGRSSYEQYF. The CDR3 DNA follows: TGTGCCAGCAGTGACCGGAGCGGGAGGAGCTCCTACGAGCAGTACTTC.

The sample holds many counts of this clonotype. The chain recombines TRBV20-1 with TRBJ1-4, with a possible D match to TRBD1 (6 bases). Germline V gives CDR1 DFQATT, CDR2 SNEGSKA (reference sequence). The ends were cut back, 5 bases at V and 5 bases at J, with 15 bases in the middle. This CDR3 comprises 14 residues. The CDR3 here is CSAPRGGINEKLFF. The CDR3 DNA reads TGCAGTGCTCCCCGAGGGGGAATAAATGAAAAACTGTTTTTT.

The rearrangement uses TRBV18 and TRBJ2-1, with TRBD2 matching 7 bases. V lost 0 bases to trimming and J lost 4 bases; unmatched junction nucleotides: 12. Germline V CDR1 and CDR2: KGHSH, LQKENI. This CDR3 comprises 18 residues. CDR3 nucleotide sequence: TGTGCCAGCTCACCACCCACTAGCGTCCCGACTTCGTACAATGAGCAGTTCTTC. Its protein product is CASSPPTSVPTSYNEQFF.

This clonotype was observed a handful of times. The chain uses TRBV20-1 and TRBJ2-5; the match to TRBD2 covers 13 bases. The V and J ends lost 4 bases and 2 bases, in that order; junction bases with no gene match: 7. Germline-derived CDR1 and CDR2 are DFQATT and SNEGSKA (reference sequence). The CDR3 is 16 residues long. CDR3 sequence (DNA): TGCAGTGCTAAAGACGGGACTAGCGGGACACAAGAGACCCAGTACTTC. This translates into CSAKDGTSGTQETQYF.

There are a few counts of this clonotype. CDR3 nucleotide sequence: TGCGCCAGCAGCCAAGATTTCGGGAACTACGAGCAGTACTTC. Residues: CASSQDFGNYEQYF. The chain uses TRBV4-3 and TRBJ2-7, with TRBD2 as a possible D gene (5 bases). V shed 0 bases and J shed 3 bases, with 9 bases lying between them. The CDR3 has 14 residues. Looked up from germline, CDR1 is LGHNA and CDR2 is YSLEER.

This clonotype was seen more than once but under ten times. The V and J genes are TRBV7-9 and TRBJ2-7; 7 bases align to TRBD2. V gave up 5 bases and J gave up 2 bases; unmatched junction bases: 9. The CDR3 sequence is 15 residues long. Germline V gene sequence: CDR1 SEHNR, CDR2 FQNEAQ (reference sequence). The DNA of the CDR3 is TGTGCCAGCAGCCGACCGGGGAGGGGCACCTACGAGCAGTACTTC. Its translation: CASSRPGRGTYEQYF.

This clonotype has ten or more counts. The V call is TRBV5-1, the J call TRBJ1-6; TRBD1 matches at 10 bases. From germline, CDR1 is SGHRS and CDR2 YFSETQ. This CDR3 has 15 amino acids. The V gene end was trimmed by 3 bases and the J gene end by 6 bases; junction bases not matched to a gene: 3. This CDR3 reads CASSYGDRGNSPLHF. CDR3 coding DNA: TGCGCCAGCAGCTATGGGGACAGGGGTAATTCACCCCTCCACTTT.

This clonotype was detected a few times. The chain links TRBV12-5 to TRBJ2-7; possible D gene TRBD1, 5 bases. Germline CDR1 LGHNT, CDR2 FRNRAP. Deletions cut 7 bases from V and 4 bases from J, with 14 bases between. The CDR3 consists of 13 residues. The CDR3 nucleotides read TGTGCTAGTGCCCCCCACCCAGGGTACGAGCAGTACGTC. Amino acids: CASAPHPGYEQYV.

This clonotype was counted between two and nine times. This CDR3 is CASSYWLGQRNQPQHF. CDR3 DNA: TGTGCCAGCAGCTATTGGTTGGGACAACGCAATCAGCCCCAGCATTTT. The chain joins TRBV12-3 or TRBV12-4 to TRBJ1-5; possible D gene TRBD1, 6 bases. V was pared by 6 bases and J by 2 bases, with 17 bases between. The CDR3 is 16 amino acids.

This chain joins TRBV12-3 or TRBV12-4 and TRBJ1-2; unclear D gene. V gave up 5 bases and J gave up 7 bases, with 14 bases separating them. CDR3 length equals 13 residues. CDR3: CASSARAGSGYTF. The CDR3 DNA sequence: TGTGCCAGCAGTGCCAGAGCGGGGAGTGGCTACACCTTC.

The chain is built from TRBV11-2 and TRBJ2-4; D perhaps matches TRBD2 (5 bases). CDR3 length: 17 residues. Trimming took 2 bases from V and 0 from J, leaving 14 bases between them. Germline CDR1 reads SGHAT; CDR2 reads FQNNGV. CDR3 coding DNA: TGTGCCAGCAGCTTACGGTCGGGATCCCAAGCCAAAAACATTCAGTACTTC. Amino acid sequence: CASSLRSGSQAKNIQYF.

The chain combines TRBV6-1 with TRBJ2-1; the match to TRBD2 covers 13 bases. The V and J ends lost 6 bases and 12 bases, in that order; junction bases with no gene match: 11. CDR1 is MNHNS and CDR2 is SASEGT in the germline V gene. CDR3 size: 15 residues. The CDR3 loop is CASSPGLAGVIAQFF. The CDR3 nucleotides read TGTGCCAGCAGCCCCGGACTAGCGGGAGTTATAGCGCAGTTCTTC.